The clone carrying this TCR beta chain was seen only once. The data were taken from a study of control samples from healthy donors and cancer patients. This CDR3 has 14 residues. Trimming removed 6 bases from V and 3 bases from J; junction bases left unmatched: 7. CDR1 is SEHNR, CDR2 FQNEAQ, per germline (reference sequence). TCRdb's table, derived via immunoSEQ multiplex PCR, lists solely in-frame clones and lacks some. Among about 130,000 clones listed, over 90% were seen once. The TCR originated in a man aged 55-75 years with colorectal cancer. The J gene is TRBJ2-7, the V gene TRBV7-9; 8 nucleotides agree with TRBD1. Sequencing used PBMCs. CDR3 nucleotides: TGTGCCAGCAGAGGACAGGGTGGGTACTACGAGCAGTACTTC. Translation gives CASRGQGGYYEQYF. Looking up the rest from reference TRBV7-9 and TRBJ2-7 gives the full variable domain: DTGVSQNPRHKITKRGQNVTFRCDPISEHNRLYWYRQTLGQGPEFLTYFQNEAQLEKSRLLSDRFSAERPKGSFSTLEIQRTEQGDSAMYLCASRGQGGYYEQYFGPGTRLTVT.